The rows below give T cell receptor beta chains drawn from one sample of a study of blood T cell repertoires in COVID-19. The assay was immunoSEQ multiplex PCR, and TCRdb's table has in-frame clones only and misses some. The sample has 100,000 to 110,000 clones, approximately 80% seen once; the top ten hold roughly 12%. The sequencing sample was made of peripheral blood. These receptors originate from a man aged 45-65 years with active or convalescent COVID-19. Each CDR3 is given with its conserved first and last residue. D genes are given only for firm matches. Size tells how often a clone was seen (once, few, many) or the class of an expanded clone, and some rows leave it out.

V gene	J gene	D gene	clone size	CDR3 protein	CDR3 DNA
TRBV6-6	TRBJ1-2	TRBD1	NA	CASNRQGGNYGYTF	TGTGCCAGCAACCGACAGGGAGGAAACTATGGCTACACCTTC
TRBV7-7	TRBJ2-7	NA	NA	CASSTHREGEQYF	TGTGCTAGCAGCACTCACAGGGAGGGAGAGCAGTACTTC
TRBV19	TRBJ2-1	TRBD2	NA	CASSSIAGGPYEQFF	TGTGCCAGTAGTAGCATAGCGGGAGGGCCGTATGAGCAGTTCTTC
TRBV5-1	TRBJ1-5	NA	few	CASSLDGFAYQPQHF	TGCGCCAGCAGCTTGGACGGTTTTGCCTATCAGCCCCAGCATTTT
TRBV18	TRBJ1-2	NA	NA	CASSPDLAGNYGYTF	TGTGCCAGCTCACCAGATCTGGCAGGGAACTATGGCTACACCTTC
TRBV5-1	TRBJ1-2	NA	NA	CASSLDSSGYTF	TGCGCCAGCAGCTTGGACAGCTCCGGCTACACCTTC
TRBV5-1	TRBJ2-2	TRBD2	NA	CASSLPGGRTGELFF	TGCGCCAGCAGCTTGCCGGGAGGGCGCACCGGGGAGCTGTTTTTT
TRBV7-3	TRBJ1-2	NA	NA	CASSPDKNYGYTF	TGTGCCAGCAGCCCAGACAAGAACTATGGCTACACCTTC
TRBV7-2	TRBJ1-6	TRBD1	NA	CASSLATGGIYNSPLHF	TGTGCCAGCAGCTTAGCGACAGGGGGCATATATAATTCACCCCTCCACTTT
TRBV2	TRBJ2-5	NA	NA	CASSGLPGNQETQYF	TGTGCCAGCAGTGGTCTTCCGGGTAACCAAGAGACCCAGTACTTC
TRBV14	TRBJ2-3	NA	NA	CASSQKKGLTDTQYF	TGTGCCAGCAGCCAAAAGAAGGGACTCACAGATACGCAGTATTTT
TRBV6-5	TRBJ1-5	NA	NA	CASRADLNQPQHF	TGTGCCAGCAGGGCCGATCTCAATCAGCCCCAGCATTTT
TRBV5-4	TRBJ2-7	TRBD2	once	CASSLERGDYEQYF	TGTGCCAGCAGCTTGGAGCGGGGGGACTACGAGCAGTACTTC
TRBV30	TRBJ1-1	TRBD1	NA	CAWRDTTGGRTEAFF	TGTGCCTGGAGGGATACTACAGGGGGTAGGACTGAAGCTTTCTTT
TRBV2	TRBJ2-2	NA	once	CASSEELWELFF	TGTGCCAGCAGTGAGGAGCTCTGGGAGCTGTTTTTT
TRBV29-1	TRBJ1-1	NA	NA	CSVTVLEAFF	TGCAGCGTTACAGTTTTGGAAGCTTTCTTT
TRBV24-1	TRBJ2-7	TRBD2	NA	CATSDLGTSGETWEQYF	TGTGCCACCAGTGACCTAGGGACTAGCGGAGAGACTTGGGAGCAGTACTTC
TRBV20-1	TRBJ1-2	NA	NA	CSGADNYGYTF	TGCAGTGGGGCAGATAACTATGGCTACACCTTC
TRBV19	TRBJ1-4	NA	NA	CASSIGANEKLFF	TGTGCCAGTAGTATTGGGGCAAATGAAAAACTGTTTTTT
TRBV27	TRBJ2-7	NA	NA	CASSFLGDSYEQYF	TGTGCCAGCAGTTTCCTTGGAGACTCCTACGAGCAGTACTTC
TRBV7-9	TRBJ2-7	NA	once	CASSTAGSYEQYF	TGTGCCAGCTCCACGGCGGGCTCCTACGAGCAGTACTTC
TRBV27	TRBJ2-1	TRBD2	NA	CASRGLAGDNEQFF	TGTGCCAGCAGGGGACTAGCGGGAGACAATGAGCAGTTCTTC
TRBV30	TRBJ1-5	TRBD1	once	CAWSGGGNQPQHF	TGTGCCTGGTCAGGGGGCGGCAATCAGCCCCAGCATTTT
TRBV11-3	TRBJ2-7	NA	once	CASSLGRGTYEQYF	TGTGCCAGCAGCTTAGGTCGCGGAACCTACGAGCAGTACTTC
TRBV19	TRBJ2-3	TRBD2	NA	CASRSFPGGADTQYF	TGTGCCAGTAGATCGTTCCCGGGGGGGGCAGATACGCAGTATTTT
TRBV28	TRBJ1-2	TRBD1	NA	CASLADRNYGYTF	TGTGCCAGCCTTGCGGACAGGAACTATGGCTACACCTTC
TRBV7-9	TRBJ2-7	TRBD2	NA	CASSSSGLAGDGYEQYF	TGTGCCAGCAGCTCCTCGGGACTAGCGGGAGATGGTTACGAGCAGTACTTC
TRBV19	TRBJ2-2	NA	few	CASSMLGPGELFF	TGTGCCAGTAGTATGTTGGGCCCCGGGGAGCTGTTTTTT
TRBV19	TRBJ1-2	NA	NA	CASSSPTGTIFYGYTF	TGTGCCAGTAGTTCCCCGACCGGGACAATATTCTATGGCTACACCTTC
TRBV11-3	TRBJ2-7	TRBD2	NA	CASSLTSGLLEQYF	TGTGCCAGCAGCCTGACTAGCGGGCTTCTCGAGCAGTACTTC
TRBV2	TRBJ1-2	NA	NA	CASTWAGQNYGYTF	TGTGCCAGCACTTGGGCCGGACAGAACTATGGCTACACCTTC
TRBV28	TRBJ2-7	NA	NA	CASSLPPLHEQYF	TGTGCCAGCAGTTTACCCCCTCTCCACGAGCAGTACTTC
TRBV11-2	TRBJ2-5	NA	NA	CASSFGSSPFETQYF	TGTGCCAGCAGCTTTGGGTCTAGTCCTTTTGAGACCCAGTACTTC
TRBV7-2	TRBJ1-1	NA	NA	CASSLDPTIAEAFF	TGTGCCAGCAGCTTAGATCCGACAATAGCTGAAGCTTTCTTT
TRBV5-1	TRBJ2-7	TRBD1	NA	CASSGGNPGQGYEQYF	TGCGCCAGCAGCGGGGGAAATCCGGGACAGGGCTACGAGCAGTACTTC
TRBV21-1	TRBJ2-4	NA	NA	CASSKGGIAKNIQYF	TGTGCCAGCAGCAAAGGAGGAATAGCCAAAAACATTCAGTACTTC
TRBV3-1/TRBV3-2	TRBJ2-7	NA	NA	CASSQGPSALTEQYF	TGTGCCAGCAGCCAAGGGCCTAGCGCTTTGACCGAGCAGTACTTC
TRBV5-1	TRBJ1-5	TRBD1	NA	CASRETGQGTQPQHF	TGCGCCAGCAGAGAGACGGGACAGGGTACCCAGCCCCAGCATTTT
TRBV2	TRBJ1-2	NA	NA	CASSVTGQPSYGYTF	TGTGCCAGCAGTGTCACCGGACAGCCCTCCTATGGCTACACCTTC
TRBV5-1	TRBJ2-7	TRBD2	NA	CASSLRPPGLAGVRDPEQYF	TGCGCCAGCAGCCTAAGACCTCCGGGACTAGCGGGTGTTAGGGATCCGGAGCAGTACTTC
TRBV23-1	TRBJ2-3	NA	NA	CASSTGNDTQYF	TGCGCCAGCAGCACAGGGAACGATACGCAGTATTTT
TRBV21-1	TRBJ2-3	NA	NA	CATNWGRILDTQYF	TGTGCCACCAATTGGGGCAGGATCTTAGATACGCAGTATTTT
TRBV12-3/TRBV12-4	TRBJ1-2	TRBD1	NA	CASSPGTDYGYTF	TGTGCCAGCAGTCCCGGGACAGACTATGGCTACACCTTC
TRBV5-1	TRBJ2-7	TRBD1	NA	CASSSTPRGTREQYF	TGCGCCAGCAGCTCGACCCCCAGGGGGACCCGCGAGCAGTACTTC
TRBV15	TRBJ2-1	TRBD1	NA	CATSRDLDRGEQFF	TGTGCCACCAGCAGAGATCTGGACAGGGGTGAGCAGTTCTTC
TRBV3-1/TRBV3-2	TRBJ1-1	NA	NA	CASSQDRGAEAFF	TGTGCCAGCAGCCAAGACAGGGGCGCTGAAGCTTTCTTT
TRBV5-4	TRBJ2-7	TRBD2	NA	CASSSPTSGGSYEQYF	TGTGCCAGCAGCTCCCCGACTAGCGGGGGCTCCTACGAGCAGTACTTC
TRBV18	TRBJ2-1	NA	NA	CASSPRVATYNEQFF	TGTGCCAGCTCACCGAGGGTGGCCACCTACAATGAGCAGTTCTTC
TRBV5-6	TRBJ2-7	TRBD1	NA	CASSERTGRYEQYF	TGTGCCAGCAGCGAGCGGACAGGGCGCTACGAGCAGTACTTC
TRBV5-1	TRBJ2-1	TRBD2	NA	CASSLQTSATNEQFF	TGCGCCAGCAGCTTGCAGACTAGCGCCACGAATGAGCAGTTCTTC
TRBV19	TRBJ1-2	NA	NA	CASRHPLGVKRTYGYTF	TGTGCCAGTAGGCATCCCCTAGGGGTGAAAAGAACCTATGGCTACACCTTC